These 16 T cell receptor beta chains originate from one sample sequenced in a study of cytomegalovirus exposure and HLA in healthy donors. The PCR ran on 60 Vbeta and 13 Jbeta primers. Libraries were prepared by immunoSEQ multiplex PCR; TCRdb keeps only in-frame clonotypes and omits some of them. The sample comprises more than 95,000 clones, over 65% of which are singletons, and 6% to 8% rests with the top ten. The sample consisted of PBMCs. The source of these receptors is a woman in her forties in good health and CMV-seronegative.

This chain links TRBV5-6 with TRBJ2-1; D unresolved. This CDR3 region has 16 residues. Germline CDR1 SGHDT, CDR2 YYEEEE. Trimming took 0 bases from V and 6 from J, leaving 16 bases between them. The CDR3 region has the DNA TGTGCCAGCAGCTTGGACCTGACTGTACGTTTCAATGAGCAGTTCTTC. Encoded protein: CASSLDLTVRFNEQFF.

This chain uses TRBV11-2 with TRBJ2-1; TRBD2 agrees at 7 bases. Germline V gives CDR1 SGHAT, CDR2 FQNNGV. The J segment lost 2 bases and the V segment lost 5 bases, leaving 15 bases of the junction unmatched. The CDR3 runs 18 residues. CDR3 amino acids: CASSPGSVAGVAYNEQFF. The CDR3 DNA follows: TGTGCCAGCAGCCCCGGGTCCGTCGCGGGGGTTGCCTACAATGAGCAGTTCTTC.

The chain is built from TRBV7-9 and TRBJ2-1; 9 bases map to TRBD2. The germline V gene has CDR1 SEHNR and CDR2 FQNEAQ (reference sequence). This CDR3 has 17 residues. The V gene end was trimmed by 5 bases and the J gene end by 5 bases; junction bases not matched to a gene: 13. CDR3 coding DNA: TGTGCCAGCAGCCTCCTAGGTAGCGGGAGAAAGAACAATGAGCAGTTCTTC. This translates into CASSLLGSGRKNNEQFF.

This clone appeared a single time. The junction differs from germline at one of its ends, possibly a read error. The gene calls are TRBV13 and TRBJ2-4, with 13 bases aligning to TRBD2. The CDR3 is 18 amino acids. Per germline, CDR1 PRHDT and CDR2 FYEKMQ (reference sequence). CDR3 bases: TGTGCCAGCAGCCCGACTAGCGGGAGGACTCTAGCCAAAAACAGTCAGTACTTC. It codes for CASSPTSGRTLAKNSQYF.

The J gene is TRBJ1-1, the V gene TRBV5-6; 7 bases fit TRBD1. The ends lost 4 bases at V and 4 bases at J; junction bases unmatched: 7. The CDR3 loop spans 14 amino acids. Germline lookup yields CDR1 SGHDT and CDR2 YYEEEE. CDR3 bases: TGTGCCAGCAGCAAACCAGGGGGTGTCACTGAAGCTTTCTTT. Protein: CASSKPGGVTEAFF.

V usage is TRBV7-8 and J usage is TRBJ2-1; D possibly corresponds to TRBD2 (5 bases). V was shortened by 5 bases and J by 7 bases, with 15 bases between the two germline ends. The CDR3 is 14 amino acids. Germline CDR1 is SGHVS and CDR2 is FQNEAQ. The CDR3, as DNA: TGTGCCAGCAGCGCCCTCGTGGCGGGTAATGAGCAGTTCTTC. The encoded protein is CASSALVAGNEQFF.

This clone came up a few times. The chain uses TRBV5-1 and TRBJ1-1; D call uncertain. The CDR3 is made up of 13 amino acids. Germline V gene sequence: CDR1 SGHRS, CDR2 YFSETQ. V lost 6 bases to trimming and J lost 5 bases, with 14 bases between them. The DNA of the CDR3 is TGCGCCAGCACGGACGGGGAGGAAACTGAAGCTTTCTTT. It is translated as CASTDGEETEAFF.

The CDR3 DNA follows: TGTGCCAGCAGCCTAGCGGAGAACACCGGGGAGCTGTTTTTT. Its translation is CASSLAENTGELFF. The rearrangement joins TRBV27 to TRBJ2-2; TRBD2 agrees at 7 bases. This CDR3 region has 14 residues. Germline lookup yields CDR1 MNHEY and CDR2 SMNVEV (reference sequence). V was clipped by 6 bases and J by 1 base; unmatched bases: 2.

Only one count was recorded for this clone. The chain has TRBV5-1 and TRBJ2-1; 10 nucleotides align to TRBD2. CDR3 length: 15 amino acids. Germline V lookup: CDR1 SGHRS, CDR2 YFSETQ. After removal of 1 base from V and 8 bases from J, the junction contained 6 bases not matched to a gene. The CDR3 region has the DNA TGCGCCAGCAGCTTGATTAGCGGGAGGAGCTATGAGCAGTTCTTC. Protein product: CASSLISGRSYEQFF.

The V gene is TRBV2, the J gene TRBJ1-1, with a possible D match to TRBD1 (6 bases). Trimming took 2 bases from V and 4 from J, leaving 17 bases between them. Germline V CDR1 and CDR2: SNHLY, FYNNEI. This CDR3 is built from 16 residues. As DNA, the CDR3 is TGTGCCAGCAGTGAACCCCTCGGGACATCGGCCACTGAAGCTTTCTTT. Its protein product is CASSEPLGTSATEAFF.

The rearrangement joins TRBV19 to TRBJ2-2; D remains ambiguous. The CDR3 is 13 amino acids. Germline CDR1 reads LNHDA; CDR2 reads SQIVND (reference sequence). The germline V and J ends were trimmed by 3 bases and 8 bases, with 10 bases remaining between them. The CDR3 sequence: CASSIRRSGELFF. DNA of the CDR3: TGTGCCAGTAGTATCCGTAGAAGTGGGGAGCTGTTTTTT.

The chain uses TRBV28 and TRBJ2-4; the match to TRBD2 covers 15 bases. Trimming removed 6 bases from V and 12 bases from J; junction bases left unmatched: 12. Germline-derived CDR1 and CDR2 are MDHEN and SYDVKM. The CDR3 sequence is 16 residues long. The CDR3 reads CASSRTSGRAGESQYF. The CDR3 coding sequence is TGTGCCAGCAGCAGGACTAGCGGGAGGGCGGGGGAGAGTCAGTACTTC. Full variable domain (remainder filled in from reference TRBV28 and TRBJ2-4): DVKVTQSSRYLVKRTGEKVFLECVQDMDHENMFWYRQDPGLGLRLIYFSYDVKMKEKGDIPEGYSVSREKKERFSLILESASTNQTSMYLCASSRTSGRAGESQYFGAGTRLSVL.

This clone has only one observation. V gene TRBV19 combines with J gene TRBJ2-7; D may be TRBD1 (5 bases). There are 13 residues in the CDR3. Germline V lookup: CDR1 LNHDA, CDR2 SQIVND (reference sequence). V gave up 1 base and J gave up 2 bases, with 6 bases separating them. CDR3 loop: CASSIGGAYEQYF. The CDR3 DNA reads as TGTGCCAGTAGTATAGGGGGCGCCTACGAGCAGTACTTC.

The chain recombines TRBV15 with TRBJ2-7; TRBD2 might be the D (7 bases). CDR1 LNHNV and CDR2 YYDKDF come from the germline V gene (reference sequence). V was cut by 0 bases and J by 5 bases, with 17 bases left in between. This CDR3 region has 16 residues. CDR3 region: CATSRDLQGGYDEQYF. The DNA for the CDR3 is TGTGCCACCAGCAGAGACCTACAGGGAGGGTACGACGAGCAGTACTTC.

This clone came up a few times. The V and J genes are TRBV10-3 and TRBJ2-1; weak D call: TRBD2 (6 bases). The CDR3 runs 14 residues. V was shortened by 0 bases and J by 8 bases, with 11 bases between the two germline ends. The germline V gene has CDR1 ENHRY and CDR2 SYGVKD. Written as DNA, the CDR3 is TGTGCCATCAGTGAGTCAGGTGGAGGGCATGAGCAGTTCTTC. This translates into CAISESGGGHEQFF.

J is TRBJ1-1 and V is TRBV5-4; tentatively, D is TRBD1 (5 bases). Germline V gene sequence: CDR1 SGHNT, CDR2 YYREEE (reference sequence). V was cut by 7 bases and J by 2 bases, with 12 bases left in between. The CDR3 has 13 residues. CDR3 DNA sequence: TGTGCCAGCGGGAGGGACCAAAACACTGAAGCTTTCTTT. This sequence encodes CASGRDQNTEAFF.